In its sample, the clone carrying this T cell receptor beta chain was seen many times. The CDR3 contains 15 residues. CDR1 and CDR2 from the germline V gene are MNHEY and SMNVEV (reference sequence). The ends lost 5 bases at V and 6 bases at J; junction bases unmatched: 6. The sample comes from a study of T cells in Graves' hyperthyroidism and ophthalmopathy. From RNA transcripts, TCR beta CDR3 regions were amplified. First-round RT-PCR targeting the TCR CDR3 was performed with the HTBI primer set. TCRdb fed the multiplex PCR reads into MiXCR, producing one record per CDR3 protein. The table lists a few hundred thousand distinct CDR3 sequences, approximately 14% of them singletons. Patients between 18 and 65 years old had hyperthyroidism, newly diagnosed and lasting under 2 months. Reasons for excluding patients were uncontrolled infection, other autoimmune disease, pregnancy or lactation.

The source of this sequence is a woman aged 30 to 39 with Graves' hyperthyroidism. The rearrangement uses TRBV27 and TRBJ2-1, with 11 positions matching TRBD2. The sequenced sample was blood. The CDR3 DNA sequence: TGTGCCAGCAGTCCCTTAGCGGGAGGGCCCAATGAGCAGTTCTTC. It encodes CASSPLAGGPNEQFF.